This record concerns one T cell receptor (beta chain) sequence. The antigen is not known. The data are from a study of neoadjuvant nivolumab and ipilimumab in lung cancer. Overall study results and limits: TCR richness and clonality were higher in tumors than adjacent uninvolved lung. Only two of four nivolumab-treated tumors gained richness and clonality by surgery. Only a single major-pathologic-response sample was available for clonality analysis.

The length of the CDR3 is 16 residues. Trimming shortened V by 4 bases and J by 3 bases, and 18 bases separated the two germline ends. Germline V gene sequence: CDR1 SGHRS, CDR2 YFSETQ. The table came from immunoSEQ multiplex PCR; TCRdb's copy has only in-frame clones and leaves some out. The sample lists about 33,000 clones; 92% were seen once. The V and J genes are TRBV5-1 and TRBJ2-3; D is possibly TRBD1 or TRBD2 (6 bases each). This TCR was recovered from an adult with non-small cell lung cancer. Sequenced material: peripheral blood, taken after neoadjuvant nivolumab, alone or with ipilimumab, at or shortly before surgery. CDR3 protein: CASSPLRGQQTDTQYF. The CDR3 bases are TGCGCCAGCAGCCCGCTCCGGGGGCAACAAACAGATACGCAGTATTTT.